This T cell receptor (beta chain) was identified in a study of OX40 agonist ivuxolimab in advanced cancers. Study at large: Patients received the agonistic anti-OX40 (CD134) antibody ivuxolimab. It was permissible to have had prior anti-PD-1, anti-PD-L1 or anti-CTLA-4 therapy, and around 41% had some.

Method: immunoSEQ multiplex PCR; TCRdb's copy keeps in-frame clones and lacks some. The sample shows more than 85,000 clones, roughly nine tenths of them seen only once. This clone has a single count. The V and J ends lost 1 base and 0 bases respectively, with 2 bases between them. CDR3 length: 13 residues. From germline, CDR1 is SGHTA and CDR2 FQGNSA. Baseline, cycle 4 day 1, and cycle 7 day 1 were the blood sampling points. The input for sequencing was CD4+ or CD8+ T cells sorted from blood, taken in a trial of the OX40 agonist ivuxolimab. This receptor was taken from an adult with an advanced solid tumor such as melanoma, head and neck, liver or kidney cancer. V is TRBV7-2 and J is TRBJ2-3; D remains unclear. The DNA for the CDR3 is TGTGCCAGCAGCTTAGGGAGCACAGATACGCAGTATTTT. Protein: CASSLGSTDTQYF.